Shown below are 20 T cell receptor beta chains from a single sample sequenced in a study of blood T cells in healthy people across ages. Next came a second PCR, run for about 7 to 12 cycles, which used a sample-barcoded 5' primer along with a J-beta primer mix. TCRdb called the 5' RACE reads again in MiXCR, with one record for every CDR3 protein. The profile shows some 1 million distinct CDR3 sequences, under 45% of them singletons. The material sequenced was blood. These receptors originate from a woman in her sixties or seventies in good health.

This chain links TRBV5-4 with TRBJ2-5, with D tentatively TRBD1 (7 bases). Germline V gene lookup returns CDR1 SGHNT and CDR2 YYREEE (reference sequence). The CDR3 has 15 residues. V lost 4 bases and J 11 bases, leaving 24 bases between the germline ends. DNA for the CDR3: TGTGCCAGCAGCAGCGACAGGGAGGTTTGGAATGAGCAGTACTTC. As protein: CASSSDREVWNEQYF.

Worth noting for this clonotype: A much larger clonotype is one base distant, so this may be a read error. The chain's CDR3 is CASGTGPYNEQYF. The CDR3 nucleotides read TGTGCCAGCGGGACAGGGCCCTACAATGAGCAGTACTTC. The V gene is TRBV2, the J gene TRBJ2-1, with 9 bases identical to TRBD1. The J call may be mistaken, given a closer DNA end match to TRBJ2-7. The CDR3 covers 13 residues. Germline-derived CDR1 and CDR2 are SNHLY and FYNNEI.

This clonotype showed up just a few times. The chain carries TRBV20-1 and TRBJ2-5, with D tentatively TRBD2 (6 bases). Germline assignment: CDR1 DFQATT and CDR2 SNEGSKA (reference sequence). V shed 2 bases and J shed 4 bases, with 14 bases lying between them. The CDR3 sequence is 14 residues long. The CDR3 nucleotides are TGCAGTGCTAGAATAACGGGAGTTCGAGAGACCCAGTACTTC. This codes for CSARITGVRETQYF.

The chain combines TRBV20-1 with TRBJ2-1, with a tentative D call TRBD1 (5 bases). V lost 6 bases, J lost 6 bases, and 27 bases lay in between. The germline V gene encodes CDR1 DFQATT and CDR2 SNEGSKA (reference sequence). CDR3 size: 17 residues. The CDR3: CSAPTAQGASYSNEQFF. CDR3 nucleotide sequence: TGCAGTGCCCCTACGGCCCAAGGGGCTAGTTATAGCAATGAGCAGTTCTTC.

V and J are TRBV6-5 and TRBJ2-1; TRBD2 agrees at 9 bases. Judging by the DNA end, TRBJ2-7 fits better; the J call may be wrong. The CDR3 sequence is 19 residues long. Germline V gene sequence: CDR1 MNHEY, CDR2 SVGAGI. The CDR3 is CASSYGLGSGSLSYNEQYF. In nucleotides, the CDR3 is TGTGCCAGCAGTTACGGACTTGGTAGCGGGAGCCTCTCCTACAATGAGCAGTACTTC.

This clonotype has a count of ten or more. V and J are TRBV20-1 and TRBJ2-5; D may be TRBD1 (6 bases). This CDR3 is 11 amino acids long. Deletions cut 8 bases from V and 5 bases from J, with 12 bases between. The germline gives CDR1 DFQATT, CDR2 SNEGSKA (reference sequence). CDR3 DNA: TGCAGTACCTACAGGGCTGAGACCCAGTACTTC. Translated, it gives CSTYRAETQYF.

The chain couples TRBV3-1 to TRBJ1-1; D unclear. The CDR3 runs to 14 residues. The germline gives CDR1 LGHDT, CDR2 YNNKEL (reference sequence). Trimming shortened V by 0 bases and J by 3 bases, and 8 bases separated the two germline ends. CDR3: CASSQESGYTEAFF. The CDR3 DNA follows: TGTGCCAGCAGCCAAGAATCGGGGTACACTGAAGCTTTCTTT.

The chain carries TRBV27 and TRBJ1-5, with D possibly being TRBD1 (5 bases). CDR1 MNHEY and CDR2 SMNVEV come from the germline V gene (reference sequence). The CDR3 has 15 amino acids. Trimming removed 5 bases at V and 0 bases at J, with 11 bases between. CDR3 in amino acids: CASSTGLYSNQPQHF. In DNA, the CDR3 is TGTGCCAGCAGTACAGGTCTATATAGCAATCAGCCCCAGCATTTT.

V and J are TRBV4-2 and TRBJ1-5, with 9 bases that match TRBD1. With 0 bases clipped from V and 7 bases from J, the junction kept 13 bases outside the gene matches. Germline CDR1 and CDR2: LGHNA and YNFKEQ. The CDR3 sequence is 18 residues long. CDR3: CASSQDGTGLAQGQPQHF. DNA for the CDR3: TGTGCCAGCAGCCAAGATGGGACAGGGTTGGCGCAGGGGCAGCCCCAGCATTTT.

This rearrangement joins TRBV7-9 to TRBJ1-2, with 7 bases fitting TRBD1. Germline lookup yields CDR1 SEHNR and CDR2 FQNEAQ (reference sequence). There are 15 residues in the CDR3. The V and J ends lost 5 bases and 5 bases, in that order; junction bases with no gene match: 11. CDR3 sequence reads: CASSQVGTDSYGYTF. As DNA, the CDR3 is TGTGCCAGCAGCCAAGTCGGGACAGACTCTTATGGCTACACCTTC.

This clonotype came up a few times. The genes are TRBV6-6 and TRBJ2-7, with 10 nucleotides matching TRBD2. Germline lookup yields CDR1 MNHNY and CDR2 SVGAGI (reference sequence). Trimming at V came to 6 bases and at J to 3 bases, leaving 11 bases not matched to a gene. The CDR3 totals 16 residues. The CDR3 nucleotides are TGTGCCAGCAGGCAAACAGGGGTAGCGGGGGGCTACGAGCAGTACTTC. Translation: CASRQTGVAGGYEQYF.

This clonotype appeared a single time. The chain couples TRBV6-1 to TRBJ2-7, with a possible D match to TRBD1 (6 bases). The germline V gene has CDR1 MNHNS and CDR2 SASEGT. Deletions cut 6 bases from V and 2 bases from J, with 17 bases between. The CDR3 sequence is 15 residues long. CDR3 DNA: TGTGCCAGCAGGGCAGAGCCGGGACAAACCTACGAGCAGTACTTC. Protein sequence: CASRAEPGQTYEQYF.

The chain combines TRBV13 with TRBJ2-1, with D possibly matching TRBD1 (7 bases). With 5 bases removed from V and 6 bases from J, the gap between germline ends came to 20 bases. The CDR3 is made up of 16 amino acids. CDR1 and CDR2 from the germline V gene are PRHDT and FYEKMQ (reference sequence). CDR3 sequence (DNA): TGTGCCAGCAGCCCACGCGGGGCAGGGGGGATCAATGAGCAGTTCTTC. Translated, it gives CASSPRGAGGINEQFF.

The chain joins TRBV20-1 to TRBJ2-7; 12 bases line up with TRBD2. From germline, CDR1 is DFQATT and CDR2 SNEGSKA (reference sequence). Trimming removed 3 bases from V and 3 bases from J; junction bases left unmatched: 9. The CDR3 extends over 16 amino acids. DNA of the CDR3: TGCAGTGCTAGTTCCCTAGCGGGAGGGGGACGCTACGAGCAGTACTTC. It specifies CSASSLAGGGRYEQYF.

Worth noting for this clonotype: Germline and junction disagree at one end, which may indicate a read error. The chain is built from TRBV11-1 and TRBJ2-1; 7 nucleotides line up with TRBD2. There are 16 residues in the CDR3. The germline V gene has CDR1 SGHAT and CDR2 FQDESV (reference sequence). As DNA, the CDR3 is TGTGCCAGCGGCTTAGCAGTCAGGACGGGGGGCAATGAGCAGTTCTTC. Its protein product is CASGLAVRTGGNEQFF.

This chain connects TRBV13 to TRBJ2-7, with 9 bases identical to TRBD1. The CDR3 covers 15 residues. After removal of 3 bases from V and 4 bases from J, the junction contained 7 bases not matched to a gene. Germline CDR1 and CDR2: PRHDT and FYEKMQ (reference sequence). The DNA of the CDR3 is TGTGCCAGCAGCTTTGCCGGGGACAGGGCTTACGAGCAGTACTTC. Residues: CASSFAGDRAYEQYF. Drawing the rest from reference TRBV13 and TRBJ2-7, the complete variable domain is AAGVIQSPRHLIKEKRETATLKCYPIPRHDTVYWYQQGPGQDPQFLISFYEKMQSDKGSIPDRFSAQQFSDYHSELNMSSLELGDSALYFCASSFAGDRAYEQYFGPGTRLTVT.

The table lists this clonotype with many counts. V is TRBV20-1 and J is TRBJ2-1; perhaps TRBD2 as D (6 bases). Trimming took 6 bases from V and 7 from J, leaving 13 bases between them. Germline V gives CDR1 DFQATT, CDR2 SNEGSKA (reference sequence). CDR3 length: 12 residues. CDR3 amino acids: CSALTSYNEQFF. For the CDR3, the DNA is TGCAGTGCATTGACTAGTTATAATGAGCAGTTCTTC.

The genes are TRBV9 and TRBJ2-3, with D unclear. The V end was cut by 0 bases, the J end by 7 bases, with 12 bases between. The CDR3 length is 14 residues. Germline-derived CDR1 and CDR2 are SGDLS and YYNGEE. The CDR3 here is CASSVGGSSYTQYF. The CDR3 DNA reads as TGTGCCAGCAGCGTAGGGGGTTCTTCGTATACGCAGTATTTT.

The V call is TRBV28, the J call TRBJ2-1; D could derive from TRBD1 or TRBD2 (5 bases each). Trimming took off 6 bases at V and 10 bases at J, with 22 bases between the two ends. The CDR3 is 15 residues long. Germline loops: CDR1 MDHEN, CDR2 SYDVKM. Here the CDR3 DNA reads TGTGCCAGCAGAACATACGGGGATCCCCAGGGCGAGCAGTTCTTC. This gives the protein CASRTYGDPQGEQFF.

This clonotype was counted only a few times. The CDR3: CSAREAERPNYEQYF. As DNA, the CDR3 is TGCAGTGCTAGAGAAGCGGAGCGGCCAAACTACGAGCAGTACTTC. The chain joins TRBV20-1 to TRBJ2-5; D might be TRBD2 (5 bases). The DNA end is more similar to TRBJ2-7, so the J call may be wrong. Germline V lookup: CDR1 DFQATT, CDR2 SNEGSKA (reference sequence). The CDR3 length is 15 residues.